The T cell receptor (beta chain) described here comes from a study of cytomegalovirus exposure and HLA in healthy donors. The PCR ran on 60 Vbeta and 13 Jbeta primers. Libraries were prepared by immunoSEQ multiplex PCR; TCRdb keeps only in-frame clonotypes and omits some of them. The profile covers approximately 170,000 clones, with approximately 70% appearing a single time and around 2.8% taken by the ten largest. As for this clone: The antigen is not known.

CDR3 length: 14 residues. Trimming at V came to 5 bases and at J to 5 bases, leaving 4 bases not matched to a gene. Per the germline V gene, CDR1 is MNHEY and CDR2 is SVGAGI. Points from the study as a whole: A few V segments could not be told apart, such as TRBV6-2 and TRBV6-3, and were left out.

Sequences were obtained from PBMCs. This TCR was sampled from a woman aged 35 to 49 in good health and CMV-seropositive. The gene calls are TRBV6-5 and TRBJ1-5, with 9 bases aligning to TRBD1. As DNA, the CDR3 is TGTGCCAGCAGTAAAGACAGGGGGTATCAGCCCCAGCATTTT. Translation: CASSKDRGYQPQHF.